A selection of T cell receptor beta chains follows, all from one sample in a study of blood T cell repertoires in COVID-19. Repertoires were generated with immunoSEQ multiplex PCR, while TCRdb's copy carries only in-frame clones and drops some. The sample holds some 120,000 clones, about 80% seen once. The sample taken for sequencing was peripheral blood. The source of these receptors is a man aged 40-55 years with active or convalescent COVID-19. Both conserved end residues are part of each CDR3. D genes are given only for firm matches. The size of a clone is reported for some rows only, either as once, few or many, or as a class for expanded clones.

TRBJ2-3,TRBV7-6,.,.,TGTGCCAGCGGCCAGGGGGATACGCAGTATTTT,CASGQGDTQYF
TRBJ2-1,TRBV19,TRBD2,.,TGTGCCAGTAGTATTTTGGGGGGGAGCTCCTACAATGAGCAGTTCTTC,CASSILGGSSYNEQFF
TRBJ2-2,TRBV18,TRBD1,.,TGTGCCACCATAGCCGGGACAGGGGGACTCGGCGGGGAGCTGTTTTTT,CATIAGTGGLGGELFF
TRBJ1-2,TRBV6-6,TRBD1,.,TGTGCCAGCAGGGTCTCAGGGGGTGATCGCAAGGACACCTTC,CASRVSGGDRKDTF
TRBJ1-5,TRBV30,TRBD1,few,TGTGCCTGTCAGACAGGGGCCCTTAATCAGCCCCAGCATTTT,CACQTGALNQPQHF
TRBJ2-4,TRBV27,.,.,TGTGCCAGCAGTTTAACGGGTATAGCCAAAAACATTCAGTACTTC,CASSLTGIAKNIQYF
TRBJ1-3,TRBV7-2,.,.,TGTGCCAGCAGCTTAGACCCGGGGGACACCATATATTTT,CASSLDPGDTIYF
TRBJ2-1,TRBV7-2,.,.,TGTGCCAGCAGGGAGGAACTAGTGGGTGCTTATGAGCAGTTCTTC,CASREELVGAYEQFF
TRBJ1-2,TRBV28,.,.,TGTGCCAGCAGTTTTCGGGTAGCGGCAACTTCGTTC,CASSFRVAATSF
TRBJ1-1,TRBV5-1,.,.,TGCGCCAGCGGCCGACACTTGAACACTGAAGCTTTCTTT,CASGRHLNTEAFF
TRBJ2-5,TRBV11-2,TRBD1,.,TGTGCCAGCAGGAGGGGACAGGGTAGCGCAGAGACCCAGTACTTC,CASRRGQGSAETQYF
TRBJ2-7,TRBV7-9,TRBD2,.,TGTGCCAGCAGCCTCGGCGGGGGAACTTACGAGCAGTACTTC,CASSLGGGTYEQYF
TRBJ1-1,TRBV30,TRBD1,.,TGTGCCTGGGGACAGGGTCAAGAGGCTTTCTTT,CAWGQGQEAFF
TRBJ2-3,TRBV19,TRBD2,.,TGTGCCAGTAGTACCCGGACTAGACCAGATACGCAGTATTTT,CASSTRTRPDTQYF
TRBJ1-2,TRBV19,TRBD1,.,TGTGCCAGTATGACAGGGATAGCAGGGGGCTACACCTTC,CASMTGIAGGYTF
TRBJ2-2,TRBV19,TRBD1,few,TGTGCCAGTAGAAAAACAGGGGCGAACACCGGGGAGCTGTTTTTT,CASRKTGANTGELFF
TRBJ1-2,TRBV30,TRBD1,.,TGTGCCTGGAACGGACAGGGGAGCTATGGCTACACCTTC,CAWNGQGSYGYTF
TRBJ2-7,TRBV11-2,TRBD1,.,TGTGCCAGCAGTCCCGGGACAGGACCCTACGAGCAGTACTTC,CASSPGTGPYEQYF
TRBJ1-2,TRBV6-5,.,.,TGTGCCAGCAGGATTCAGGGGAACCATGGCTACACCTTC,CASRIQGNHGYTF
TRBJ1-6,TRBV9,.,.,TGTGCCAGCAGCGTCGGCAGGGCTTCACCCCTCCACTTT,CASSVGRASPLHF
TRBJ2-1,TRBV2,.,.,TGTGCCAGCACCCAGGACTACAATGAGCAGTTCTTC,CASTQDYNEQFF
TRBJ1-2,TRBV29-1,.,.,TGCAGCGTTGATCCATGGGGGCCAGCTAACTATGGCTACACCTTC,CSVDPWGPANYGYTF
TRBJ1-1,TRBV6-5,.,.,TGTGCCAGCACCCGGGCCGGAGGGGCTGAAGCTTTCTTT,CASTRAGGAEAFF
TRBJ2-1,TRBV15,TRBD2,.,TGTGCCACCAGCCAGCGGGGGGCGTCCTACAATGAGCAGTTCTTC,CATSQRGASYNEQFF
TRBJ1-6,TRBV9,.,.,TGTGCCAGCAGCGTAGGGAGTGAGAGCTCCTATAATTCACCCCTCCACTTT,CASSVGSESSYNSPLHF
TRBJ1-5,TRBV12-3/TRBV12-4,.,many,TGTGCCAGCACAACACAGGGCAATCAGCCCCAGCATTTT,CASTTQGNQPQHF
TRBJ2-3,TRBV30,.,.,TGTGCCTGCCTAAGAGTGAGGGGGACAGATACGCAGTATTTT,CACLRVRGTDTQYF
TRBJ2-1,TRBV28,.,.,TGTGCCAGCAGTTTTCGCTCTACCTACAATGAGCAGTTCTTC,CASSFRSTYNEQFF
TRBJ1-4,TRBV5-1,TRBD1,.,TGCGCCAGCAGCTTGGGGGGACAGGGTGAAAAACTGTTTTTT,CASSLGGQGEKLFF
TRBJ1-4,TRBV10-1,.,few,TGCGCCAGCAGATACCTTACAGGGAAGGGCACTAATGAAAAACTGTTTTTT,CASRYLTGKGTNEKLFF
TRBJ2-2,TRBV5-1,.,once,TGCGCCAGCAGCCCCGGGACAAGAAACACCGGGGAGCTGTTTTTT,CASSPGTRNTGELFF
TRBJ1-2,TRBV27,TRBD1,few,TGTGCCAGCAGTCCTCCCACAGGGGTCGGGAACTATGGCTACACCTTC,CASSPPTGVGNYGYTF
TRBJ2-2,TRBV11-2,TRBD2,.,TGTGCCAGCAGCAGCGGGGGACCCGGGGAGCTGTTTTTT,CASSSGGPGELFF
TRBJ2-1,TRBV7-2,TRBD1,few,TGTGCCAGCAGCTCCCGGACAGGGGGCCTCAAATCCTACAATGAGCAGTTCTTC,CASSSRTGGLKSYNEQFF
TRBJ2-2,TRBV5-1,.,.,TGCGCCAGCAGCTTGGTTTGGAGAACCGGGGAGCTGTTTTTT,CASSLVWRTGELFF
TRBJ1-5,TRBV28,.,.,TGTGCCAGCAGGTCACAGGGAGCAGGGGATCAGCCCCAGCATTTT,CASRSQGAGDQPQHF
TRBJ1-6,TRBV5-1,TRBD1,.,TGCGCCAGCAGCTCAGGGGGGACAGCTAATTCACCCCTCCACTTT,CASSSGGTANSPLHF
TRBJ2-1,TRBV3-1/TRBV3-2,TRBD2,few,TGTGCCAGCAGCCAAGAAGTGGGGGGGGGAAATGAGCAGTTCTTC,CASSQEVGGGNEQFF
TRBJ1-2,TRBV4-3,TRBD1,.,TGCGCCAGCAGTTCAATCGGGACAGGGGTCGGCTACACCTTC,CASSSIGTGVGYTF
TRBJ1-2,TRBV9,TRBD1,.,TGTGCCAGCAGCGCTGACAGGGAATCTGGCTACACCTTC,CASSADRESGYTF
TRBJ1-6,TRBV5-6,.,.,TGTGCCAGCAGCTTGGGGCAGGGGACTTCACCCCTCCACTTT,CASSLGQGTSPLHF
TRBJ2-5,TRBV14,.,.,TGTGCCAGCAGCCAAGGTCCTAGGGGTGGAGAGACCCAGTACTTC,CASSQGPRGGETQYF
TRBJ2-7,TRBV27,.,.,TGTGCCAGCAGTTTCGGAGGTTCCCAGGCTGGCTACGAGCAGTACTTC,CASSFGGSQAGYEQYF
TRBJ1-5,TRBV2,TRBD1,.,TGTGCCAGCAGGAGACAGGGGGATCAGCCCCAGCATTTT,CASRRQGDQPQHF
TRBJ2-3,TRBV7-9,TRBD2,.,TGTGCCAGCAGCCTGGGACTAGCGGGGGGGCACCGCACAGATACGCAGTATTTT,CASSLGLAGGHRTDTQYF
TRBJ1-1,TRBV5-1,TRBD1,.,TGCGCCAGCAGCTTGACCGGGACAGGGGGTTCGAACACTGAAGCTTTCTTT,CASSLTGTGGSNTEAFF
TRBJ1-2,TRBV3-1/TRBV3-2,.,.,TGTGCCAGCAGCCAAGAGGGGACCTCAGGGGCGGGCTACACCTTC,CASSQEGTSGAGYTF
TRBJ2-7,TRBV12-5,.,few,TGTGCTAGTGGTTTCCATGAGTCACAGTACTTC,CASGFHESQYF
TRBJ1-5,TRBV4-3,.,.,TGCGCCAGCAGCCAAGATGATAGGGGAGGTCAGCCCCAGCATTTT,CASSQDDRGGQPQHF
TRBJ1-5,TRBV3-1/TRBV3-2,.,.,TGTGCCAGCAGCGAGGGGGTGGGGAATCAGCCCCAGCATTTT,CASSEGVGNQPQHF
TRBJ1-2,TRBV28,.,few,TGTGCCAGCAGTTTACCCCAGGGGCGTGGAGGCTACACCTTC,CASSLPQGRGGYTF
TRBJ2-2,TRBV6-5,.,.,TGTGCCAGCAGTTACTTCAATGCCGGGGAGCTGTTTTTT,CASSYFNAGELFF
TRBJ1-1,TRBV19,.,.,TGTGCCCATAGTGAGGGGGTGAACACTGAAGCTTTCTTT,CAHSEGVNTEAFF
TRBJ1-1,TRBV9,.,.,TGTGCCAGCAGCGTAGAAATCTTCTCCCCGGCTTTCTTT,CASSVEIFSPAFF
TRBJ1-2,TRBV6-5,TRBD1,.,TGTGCCAGCAGGGACAGGGCAGTCTATGGCTACACCTTC,CASRDRAVYGYTF
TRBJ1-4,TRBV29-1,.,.,TGCAGCGCCTCGCTACCGGGCAGCGGAAATAATGAAAAACTGTTTTTT,CSASLPGSGNNEKLFF
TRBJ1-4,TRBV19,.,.,TGTGCCAGTAGTATAGTAGGAGGGGCGACTCAAGAAAAACTGTTTTTT,CASSIVGGATQEKLFF